This T cell receptor beta chain was recorded in a study of CD8+CD57+ T cells in acquired aplastic anemia. Turning to the study itself: Each DNA sample taken from sorted CD4+ and CD8+ cells came to 3 to 4 ug on average. Study-level results: Sharing between patients and controls was observed for twenty-nine CD8+ CDR3 sequences.

The CDR3 length is 16 residues. V lost 4 bases to trimming and J lost 4 bases, with 20 bases between them. Germline assignment: CDR1 MNHGY and CDR2 SVAAGI. Profiling that covered TCR beta VDJ and CDR3 relied on genomic DNA as its template. From the reads, TCRdb called clonotypes with MiXCR, one entry per CDR3 protein. Here the sample spans approximately 130,000 distinct CDR3 sequences, roughly 55% being singletons. For sequencing, patients were chosen who had shown expansion of CD8+CD57+ cells by flow cytometry. At blood sampling, none of the patients had yet received therapy. This clonotype was counted ten times or more. Its target is not known.

This sequence was found in a human donor with aplastic anemia. The J gene is TRBJ2-7, the V gene TRBV6-9; D not certain. The sequenced material came from sorted CD4+, CD8+, or CD8+CD57+ T cells (not recorded which) from PBMCs. The CDR3 loop reads CASSSPDIGEIYEQYF. CDR3 coding DNA: TGTGCCAGCAGTTCCCCCGATATAGGAGAGATTTACGAGCAGTACTTC.